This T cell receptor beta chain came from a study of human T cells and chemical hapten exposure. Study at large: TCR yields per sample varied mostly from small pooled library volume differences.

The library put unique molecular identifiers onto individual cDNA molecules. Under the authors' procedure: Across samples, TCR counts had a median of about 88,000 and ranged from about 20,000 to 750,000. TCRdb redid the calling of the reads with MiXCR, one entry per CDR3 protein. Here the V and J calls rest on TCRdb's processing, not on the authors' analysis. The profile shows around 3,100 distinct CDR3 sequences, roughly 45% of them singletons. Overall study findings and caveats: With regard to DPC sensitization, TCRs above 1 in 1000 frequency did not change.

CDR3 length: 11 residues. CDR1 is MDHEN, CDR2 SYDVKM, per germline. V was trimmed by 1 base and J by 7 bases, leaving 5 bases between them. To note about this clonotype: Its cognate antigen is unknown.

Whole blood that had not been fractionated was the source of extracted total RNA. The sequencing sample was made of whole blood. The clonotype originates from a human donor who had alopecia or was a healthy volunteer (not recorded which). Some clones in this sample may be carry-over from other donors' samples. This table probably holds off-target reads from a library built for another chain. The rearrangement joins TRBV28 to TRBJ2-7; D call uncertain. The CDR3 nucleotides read TGTGCCAGCAGTTTATACTCAGAGCAGTACTTC. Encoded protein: CASSLYSEQYF.